Listed below are T cell receptor beta chains from one sample, sequenced in a study of T cell responses to AZD1222 COVID-19 vaccine. Sequenced by immunoSEQ multiplex PCR; TCRdb stores in-frame clones only, minus some. This sample carries roughly 150,000 clones, around 90% of them seen once, and the ten largest clones take approximately 6.2%. The material was peripheral blood, obtained 28 days after the second AZD1222 dose. The receptors derive from an adult who received the AZD1222 COVID-19 vaccine. CDR3s include the opening cysteine and the closing phenylalanine or tryptophan. D genes are given only for firm matches. The size field is filled for only some rows; it gives once, few, many or a size class.

j_call: TRBJ2-2
cdr3_length: 16
clone_size: .
v_call: TRBV2
d_call: TRBD2
cdr3_nt: TGTGCCAGCATCCCCCCTGGGAGGGGTGGGGCCGGGGAGCTGTTTTTT
cdr3_aa: CASIPPGRGGAGELFF

j_call: TRBJ2-5
cdr3_length: 12
clone_size: once
v_call: TRBV7-9
d_call: .
cdr3_nt: TGTGCCAGCAGCGCGACCGAAGAGACCCAGTACTTC
cdr3_aa: CASSATEETQYF

j_call: TRBJ1-2
cdr3_length: 16
clone_size: .
v_call: TRBV1
d_call: .
cdr3_nt: TGCACCAGCAGCCGTTCCACACAGGGGGAAAACTATGGCTACACCTTC
cdr3_aa: CTSSRSTQGENYGYTF

j_call: TRBJ1-5
cdr3_length: 15
clone_size: .
v_call: TRBV7-2
d_call: TRBD1
cdr3_nt: TGTGCCAGCAGCGTAACCGGGACAGCCTCCCAGCCCCAGCATTTT
cdr3_aa: CASSVTGTASQPQHF

j_call: TRBJ1-3
cdr3_length: 17
clone_size: .
v_call: TRBV4-1
d_call: .
cdr3_nt: TGCGCCAGCAGCCAAATTTCCAGGGGAAGCTCTGGAAACACCATATATTTT
cdr3_aa: CASSQISRGSSGNTIYF

j_call: TRBJ2-1
cdr3_length: 16
clone_size: .
v_call: TRBV11-3
d_call: TRBD2
cdr3_nt: TGTGCCAGCAGCTCGAGGGGGGCTAGCGGGTACAATGAGCAGTTCTTC
cdr3_aa: CASSSRGASGYNEQFF

j_call: TRBJ1-1
cdr3_length: 17
clone_size: .
v_call: TRBV7-9
d_call: .
cdr3_nt: TGTGCCAGCAGCTCCCGGGGAGCCTTACAAACCAACACTGAAGCTTTCTTT
cdr3_aa: CASSSRGALQTNTEAFF

j_call: TRBJ1-1
cdr3_length: 12
clone_size: .
v_call: TRBV6-5
d_call: .
cdr3_nt: TGTGCCAGCAGCCGGGGGGAGACTGAAGCTTTCTTT
cdr3_aa: CASSRGETEAFF

j_call: TRBJ2-4
cdr3_length: 16
clone_size: .
v_call: TRBV5-6
d_call: TRBD2
cdr3_nt: TGTGCCAGCAGCCTCCTCGGGGGGAGGTGGGTGGAGATTCAGTACTTC
cdr3_aa: CASSLLGGRWVEIQYF

j_call: TRBJ2-1
cdr3_length: 14
clone_size: .
v_call: TRBV4-2
d_call: .
cdr3_nt: TGTGCCAGCAGCCGGGCCAAAGGCGAGGATGAGCAGTTCTTC
cdr3_aa: CASSRAKGEDEQFF

j_call: TRBJ2-7
cdr3_length: 13
clone_size: .
v_call: TRBV28
d_call: .
cdr3_nt: TGTGCCAGCAGGAGGGACGGGCCCAACGAGCAGTACTTC
cdr3_aa: CASRRDGPNEQYF

j_call: TRBJ2-7
cdr3_length: 14
clone_size: .
v_call: TRBV2
d_call: TRBD2
cdr3_nt: TGTGCCAGCAGACTAGCGGGGGGAACTTACGAGCAGTACTTC
cdr3_aa: CASRLAGGTYEQYF

j_call: TRBJ1-3
cdr3_length: 15
clone_size: .
v_call: TRBV3-1/TRBV3-2
d_call: TRBD1
cdr3_nt: TGTGCCAGCAGCCAAGGGACAGGGGTAGGAAACACCATATATTTT
cdr3_aa: CASSQGTGVGNTIYF

j_call: TRBJ2-4
cdr3_length: 18
clone_size: .
v_call: TRBV5-5
d_call: TRBD2
cdr3_nt: TGTGCCAGCAGCCCAATACCCGGGACTAGCGTAGCCAAAAACATTCAGTACTTC
cdr3_aa: CASSPIPGTSVAKNIQYF

j_call: TRBJ2-1
cdr3_length: 13
clone_size: .
v_call: TRBV7-9
d_call: .
cdr3_nt: TGTGCCAGCAGCCTCGGGGCGGGGGCCGGGCAGTTCTTC
cdr3_aa: CASSLGAGAGQFF

j_call: TRBJ1-1
cdr3_length: 15
clone_size: .
v_call: TRBV7-2
d_call: .
cdr3_nt: TGTGCCAGCAGCTTAGGGGCAGCCCAGAACACTGAAGCTTTCTTT
cdr3_aa: CASSLGAAQNTEAFF

j_call: TRBJ1-5
cdr3_length: 13
clone_size: .
v_call: TRBV29-1
d_call: .
cdr3_nt: TGCAGCGTTGAGTCACAGCCCAATCAGCCCCAGCATTTT
cdr3_aa: CSVESQPNQPQHF

j_call: TRBJ2-7
cdr3_length: 15
clone_size: .
v_call: TRBV6-4
d_call: .
cdr3_nt: TGTGCCAGCAGTGACGCCGAAACAGACTCCTACGAGCAGTACTTC
cdr3_aa: CASSDAETDSYEQYF

j_call: TRBJ2-7
cdr3_length: 13
clone_size: .
v_call: TRBV18
d_call: .
cdr3_nt: TGTGCCAGCTCAGCCGCGGGAACCTACGAGCAGTACTTC
cdr3_aa: CASSAAGTYEQYF

j_call: TRBJ1-2
cdr3_length: 18
clone_size: .
v_call: TRBV6-6
d_call: TRBD1
cdr3_nt: TGTGCCAGCAGTCTCCTTGGGACAGGGACTTTTTCCCTCTATGGCTACACCTTC
cdr3_aa: CASSLLGTGTFSLYGYTF

j_call: TRBJ1-1
cdr3_length: 14
clone_size: .
v_call: TRBV28
d_call: .
cdr3_nt: TGTGCCAGCGAGCGGACGAGAATGAACACTGAAGCTTTCTTT
cdr3_aa: CASERTRMNTEAFF

j_call: TRBJ2-1
cdr3_length: 15
clone_size: .
v_call: TRBV2
d_call: .
cdr3_nt: TGTGCCAGCAGCCGGGACTTAAGCTCCTACAATGAGCAGTTCTTC
cdr3_aa: CASSRDLSSYNEQFF

j_call: TRBJ2-7
cdr3_length: 13
clone_size: .
v_call: TRBV5-1
d_call: .
cdr3_nt: TGCGCCAGCAGCCCGCCACTGACCTACGAGCAGTACTTC
cdr3_aa: CASSPPLTYEQYF

j_call: TRBJ1-3
cdr3_length: 12
clone_size: .
v_call: TRBV5-8
d_call: .
cdr3_nt: TGTGCCAGCAGCTTAATTGGAAACACCATATATTTT
cdr3_aa: CASSLIGNTIYF

j_call: TRBJ2-7
cdr3_length: 15
clone_size: .
v_call: TRBV6-5
d_call: TRBD1
cdr3_nt: TGTGCCAGCAGTTACTCACAGGGGAGCTCCTACGAGCAGTACTTC
cdr3_aa: CASSYSQGSSYEQYF

j_call: TRBJ1-1
cdr3_length: 14
clone_size: .
v_call: TRBV7-3
d_call: .
cdr3_nt: TGTGCCAGCAGCTCCCAGGGAGGCCACACTGAAGCTTTCTTT
cdr3_aa: CASSSQGGHTEAFF

j_call: TRBJ1-5
cdr3_length: 14
clone_size: .
v_call: TRBV28
d_call: .
cdr3_nt: TGTGCCAGCAGTTTAGTCAGGGTGGATCAGCCCCAGCATTTT
cdr3_aa: CASSLVRVDQPQHF